This TCR beta chain comes out of a study of blood T cells in healthy people across ages. Concerning this clonotype itself: As yet, its antigen is unknown.

Donors each provided about 9.5 milliliters of peripheral blood. Broader study findings: The long-lived group displayed more naive CD4+ cells, plus higher diversity, than the aged donors did. As naive T cell percentage varied, TCR beta diversity correlated strongly with it. Total diversity from one million sequenced T cells was likely underestimated.

Together with a sample-barcoded 5' primer, a J-beta primer mix was included in a second PCR lasting roughly 6 to 12 cycles. TCRdb processed the 5' RACE reads anew with MiXCR; each CDR3 protein has one entry. The table shows roughly 410,000 distinct CDR3 sequences, with roughly half occurring only once. This CDR3 is built from 13 residues. In germline, CDR1 is DFQATT, CDR2 SNEGSKA (reference sequence). The V segment lost 7 bases and the J segment 1 base; nucleotides outside the gene matches: 3. The receptor was derived from a man aged 55 to 70 in good health. This chain connects TRBV20-1 to TRBJ2-2; TRBD2 matches 7 bases. The sample comprised blood. The CDR3, as DNA: TGCAGTGTGAAGCGGGGGAACACCGGGGAGCTGTTTTTT. Amino acid sequence: CSVKRGNTGELFF.